This T cell receptor (beta chain) came from a study of blood T cell repertoires in COVID-19 (dated by TCRdb to 2018 to 2021). The study in broad terms: The collaborator samples originated in the United States, Italy and Spain and spanned the acute and convalescent phases of COVID-19. The material from the prospective study consisted of cDNA or gDNA derived from T cells, B-cell-depleted T cells, or PBMCs. Subjects who had been exposed to COVID-19, were actively infected with it, or had recovered from it provided the deeply sampled blood TCRbeta repertoires that made up the dataset. The repertoires were released in a freely available public database meant as a resource for research on the immune response to SARS-CoV-2. The samples were drawn from two sources: the first 160 participants of the ongoing ImmuneRACE study, and 1,000 to 1,500 subjects contributed by 6 global collaborators. A de-identified subject ID, COVID-19 status, age in years and sex were almost always included in the sample metadata. Where HLA class I and class II types were available, the types were taken from metadata supplied by the sample provider, not from assay-based typing.

The immunoSEQ Assay, a bias-controlled multiplex PCR, was used to amplify TCRbeta CDR3 regions from genomic DNA. From the authors' description of their analysis: Nucleated cell counts per sample were estimated from amplification of reference gene primers within the assay. To quantify the absolute abundance of each unique TCRbeta CDR3 rearrangement, sequence reads were collapsed and filtered. For each sample, productive Simpson clonality was calculated as the square root of Simpson's diversity index across productive rearrangements. The table comes from immuneACCESS by way of TCRdb, which keeps in-frame sequences with V and J called. Part of the clones is missing from these tables; in studies checked, under half for an unresolved V gene and the rest for unknown reasons. From that table come the V and J calls and clone size; the DNA was used to work out D and trimming. The sample profile shows 250,000 to 350,000 clones; more than 80% of them were found once. Together, the top ten hold around 1.1% of the sample.

Participants in the prospective study were enrolled through a virtual design, were aged roughly 18 to 100 years, and lived in about 25 United States geographic areas. Cohort assignment in the prospective study relied on participant-reported clinical history from a screening survey and a study questionnaire. Recovered participants in ImmuneRACE Cohort 3 were defined as having two consecutive negative NP/OP PCR tests, clearance from a healthcare professional, or resolution of symptoms. In the prospective study, whole blood, serum and a nasopharyngeal or oropharyngeal swab were collected from each participant by mobile phlebotomists. Additional blood draws and questionnaires over an approximately two-month period could optionally be provided by prospective study participants. Before DNA extraction, prospective study blood samples were shipped either frozen or at room temperature. For this clone: The antigen it binds to is not known. The record has no base qualities; no much larger clone is one base away.

What the authors observed across the whole study: Clinical and demographic metadata were provided uncurated, with the amount varying by source and participant.

Its CDR3 holds 15 amino acids, cysteine through phenylalanine. Only the CDR3 portion is preserved as DNA: 45 bases, with reading frame beginning at the first base. Germline trimming: 4 bases from V, 7 bases from J; junction bases outside gene matches: 9. The germline V gene gives CDR1 as SGDLS and CDR2 as YYNGEE. The receptor chain draws on TRBV9 and TRBJ2-1, with TRBD1 identical over 9 junction bases. Material: PBMCs or T cells enriched from blood (not recorded which). This TCR was sampled from a woman aged 30 to 39 who had recovered from COVID-19. CDR3 loop: CASSWTGTGNNEQFF. At the DNA level, the sequence is TGTGCCAGCAGCTGGACCGGGACAGGGAATAATGAGCAGTTCTTC.